Presented here are 13 T cell receptor beta chains from one specimen sequenced in a study of CD8 T cells in ankylosing spondylitis (TCRdb year 2017). Libraries were constructed by 5' RACE. The instrument given in TCRdb is Illumina HiSeq 2500. Starting from the raw public reads, TCRdb applied fastp trimming at Q25, assembled clones with MiXCR and retained in-frame beta chains. Rows merge per CDR3 protein into single entries with the most common DNA and genes. The sample includes roughly 140,000 distinct CDR3 sequences, with about 42% observed a single time. The ten most abundant clones make up nearly 15% of the sample. The material sequenced was synovial fluid, either unsorted or a sorted T cell fraction (not recorded which). These TCRs come from a male donor with ankylosing spondylitis.

Only a few counts were recorded for this clonotype. The V call is TRBV5-1, the J call TRBJ2-2, with 10 positions matching TRBD1. V was clipped by 3 bases and J by 3 bases; unmatched bases: 5. The CDR3 consists of 16 residues. CDR1 and CDR2 (germline): SGHRS, YFSETQ. CDR3 amino acids: CASSWTGTGDTGELFF. CDR3 sequence (DNA): TGCGCCAGCAGCTGGACCGGGACAGGGGACACCGGGGAGCTGTTTTTT.

The J gene is TRBJ2-7, the V gene TRBV7-9; 9 nucleotides line up with TRBD2. V trimming: 2 bases; J trimming: 4 bases; junction bases outside the gene matches: 6. There are 15 residues in the CDR3. Per germline, CDR1 SEHNR and CDR2 FQNEAQ (reference sequence). Here the CDR3 reads CASSLIIAGAYEQYF. The CDR3 DNA follows: TGTGCCAGCAGCTTAATAATAGCGGGGGCATACGAGCAGTACTTC.

This chain connects TRBV15 to TRBJ2-1; a weak D match, TRBD2 (7 bases). CDR3 length equals 18 residues. Germline V gene lookup returns CDR1 LNHNV and CDR2 YYDKDF (reference sequence). V lost 6 bases and J 1 base, leaving 22 bases between the germline ends. CDR3 bases: TGTGCCACCAGAGGGGGGGAGGCCAATTACGAATCCTACAATGAGCAGTTCTTC. This encodes CATRGGEANYESYNEQFF.

The chain carries TRBV4-1 and TRBJ1-5, with no clear D. V lost 0 bases, J lost 0 bases, and 6 bases lay in between. Germline-derived CDR1 and CDR2 are MGHRA and YSYEKL. CDR3 size: 15 residues. The CDR3 here is CASSQDGYSNQPQHF. The CDR3 bases are TGCGCCAGCAGCCAAGACGGGTATAGCAATCAGCCCCAGCATTTT.

The chain carries TRBV7-9 and TRBJ1-2, with 9 bases fitting TRBD1. Germline loops: CDR1 SEHNR, CDR2 FQNEAQ (reference sequence). Germline trimming cut 6 bases from V and 6 bases from J; bases unmatched to any gene: 8. This CDR3 spans 14 amino acids. CDR3 protein: CASRPGQGSNGYTF. The DNA for the CDR3 is TGTGCCAGCAGACCGGGACAGGGTAGTAATGGCTACACCTTC.

The chain uses TRBV19 and TRBJ1-5; D remains unclear. V lost 5 bases and J 5 bases, leaving 10 bases between the germline ends. Germline CDR1 reads LNHDA; CDR2 reads SQIVND (reference sequence). The CDR3 consists of 13 residues. Here the CDR3 DNA reads TGTGCCAGTAGTTCGGACGGGGATCAGCCCCAGCATTTT. Its protein product is CASSSDGDQPQHF.

The gene calls are TRBV12-3 or TRBV12-4 and TRBJ1-2, with 8 bases matching TRBD1. The CDR3 has 13 residues. V shed 6 bases and J 4 bases; nucleotides not matched to a gene: 4. This chain's CDR3 is CASRVDRGYGYTF. CDR3 DNA sequence: TGTGCCAGCAGGGTCGACAGGGGCTATGGCTACACCTTC.

The V call is TRBV5-6, the J call TRBJ2-7, with a tentative D call TRBD1 (7 bases). Germline CDR1 is SGHDT and CDR2 is YYEEEE. Trimming pared 5 bases from V and 2 bases from J, leaving 17 bases between. This CDR3 is built from 15 residues. In DNA form, the CDR3 reads TGTGCCAGCAGACTATCGGAGGGGGCACCCTACGAGCAGTACTTC. It encodes CASRLSEGAPYEQYF.

This clonotype was counted a few times. J is TRBJ1-1 and V is TRBV12-3 or TRBV12-4, with a possible D match to TRBD1 (5 bases). V lost 2 bases, J lost 2 bases, and 9 bases lay in between. This CDR3 is built from 14 residues. The CDR3: CASSLPDSNTEAFF. CDR3 coding DNA: TGTGCCAGCAGTTTACCCGACAGCAACACTGAAGCTTTCTTT.

J is TRBJ2-7 and V is TRBV12-3 or TRBV12-4, with 8 positions matching TRBD1. This CDR3 is 18 amino acids long. V trimming: 3 bases; J trimming: 2 bases; junction bases outside the gene matches: 15. The CDR3 DNA reads TGTGCCAGCAGTTTCCCTCCGGGTTCGGACAGGGCAACCTACGAGCAGTACTTC. It is translated as CASSFPPGSDRATYEQYF.

This clonotype was found a few times. The gene calls are TRBV29-1 and TRBJ1-2, with a weak D call TRBD1 (6 bases). Trimming pared 6 bases from V and 6 bases from J, leaving 20 bases between. Germline lookup yields CDR1 SQVTM and CDR2 ANQGSEA. This CDR3 has 14 residues. The CDR3, as DNA: TGCAGCGTCGCCCTCGGACAGTGGTACGATGGCTACACCTTC. Its protein is CSVALGQWYDGYTF.

This clonotype was picked up many times. This chain connects TRBV7-9 to TRBJ2-1; tentatively, D is TRBD2 (5 bases). This CDR3 has 16 amino acids. In germline, CDR1 is SEHNR, CDR2 FQNEAQ (reference sequence). Trimming removed 5 bases from V and 4 bases from J, with 18 bases in between. CDR3 sequence reads: CASSPSSGSRYNEQFF. Here the CDR3 DNA reads TGTGCCAGCAGCCCCTCCTCGGGATCCCGGTACAATGAGCAGTTCTTC.

This clonotype was picked up one time. This chain joins TRBV10-3 and TRBJ2-1; D uncertain. The ends were cut back, 4 bases at V and 3 bases at J, with 19 bases in the middle. This CDR3 is 17 amino acids long. Germline V gene lookup returns CDR1 ENHRY and CDR2 SYGVKD. Here the CDR3 reads CAISGYTVGENYNEQFF. CDR3 DNA sequence: TGTGCCATCAGTGGGTACACAGTCGGAGAAAACTACAATGAGCAGTTCTTC.